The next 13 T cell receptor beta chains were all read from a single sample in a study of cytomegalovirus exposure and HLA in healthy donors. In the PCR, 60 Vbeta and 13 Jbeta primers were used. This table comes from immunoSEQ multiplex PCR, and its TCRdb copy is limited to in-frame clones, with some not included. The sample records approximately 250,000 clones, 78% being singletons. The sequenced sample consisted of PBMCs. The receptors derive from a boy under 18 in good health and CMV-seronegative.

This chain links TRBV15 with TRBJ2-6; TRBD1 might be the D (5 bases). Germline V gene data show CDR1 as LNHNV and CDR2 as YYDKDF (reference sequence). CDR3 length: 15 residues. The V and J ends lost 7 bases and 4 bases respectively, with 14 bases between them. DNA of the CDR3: TGTGCCACCATGCCAGGGCGGTCGGGGGCCAACGTCCTGACTTTC. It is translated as CATMPGRSGANVLTF.

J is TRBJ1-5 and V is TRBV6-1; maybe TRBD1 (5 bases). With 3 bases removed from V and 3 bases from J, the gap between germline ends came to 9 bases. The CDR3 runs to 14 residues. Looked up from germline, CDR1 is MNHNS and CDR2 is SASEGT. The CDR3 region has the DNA TGTGCCAGCAGTGATTTACAGGCCAATCAGCCCCAGCATTTT. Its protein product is CASSDLQANQPQHF.

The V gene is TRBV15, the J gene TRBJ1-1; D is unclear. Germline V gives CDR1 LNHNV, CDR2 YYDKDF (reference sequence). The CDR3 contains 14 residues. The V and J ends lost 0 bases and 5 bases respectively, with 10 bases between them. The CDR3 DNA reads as TGTGCCACCAGCAGAGAGCGGGGAGGGACTGAAGCTTTCTTT. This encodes CATSRERGGTEAFF.

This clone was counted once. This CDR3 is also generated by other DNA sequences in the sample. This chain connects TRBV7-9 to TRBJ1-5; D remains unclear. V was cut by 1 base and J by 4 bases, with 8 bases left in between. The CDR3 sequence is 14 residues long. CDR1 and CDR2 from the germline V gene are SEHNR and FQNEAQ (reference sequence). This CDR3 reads CASSLGGLNQPQHF. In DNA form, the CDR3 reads TGTGCCAGCAGCTTAGGCGGACTGAATCAGCCCCAGCATTTT.

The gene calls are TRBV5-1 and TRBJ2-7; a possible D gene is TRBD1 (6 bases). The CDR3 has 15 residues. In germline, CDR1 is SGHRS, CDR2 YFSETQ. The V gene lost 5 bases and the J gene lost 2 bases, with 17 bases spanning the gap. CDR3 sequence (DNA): TGCGCCAGCAGTCGGCAGGGTCCAGGGGCCTACGAGCAGTACTTC. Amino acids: CASSRQGPGAYEQYF.

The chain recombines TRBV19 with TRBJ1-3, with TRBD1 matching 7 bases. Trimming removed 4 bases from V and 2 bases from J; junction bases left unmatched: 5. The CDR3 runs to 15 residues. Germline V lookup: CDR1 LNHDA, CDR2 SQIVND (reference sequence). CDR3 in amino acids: CASSKGDSTGNTIYF. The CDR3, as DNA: TGTGCCAGTAGTAAGGGGGACAGTACTGGAAACACCATATATTTT.

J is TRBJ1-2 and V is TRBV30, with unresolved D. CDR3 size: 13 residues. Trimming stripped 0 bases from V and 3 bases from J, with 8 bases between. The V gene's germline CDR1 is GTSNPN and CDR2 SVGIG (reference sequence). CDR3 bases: TGTGCCTGGAGTGTAGCGGTTTACTATGGCTACACCTTC. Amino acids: CAWSVAVYYGYTF.

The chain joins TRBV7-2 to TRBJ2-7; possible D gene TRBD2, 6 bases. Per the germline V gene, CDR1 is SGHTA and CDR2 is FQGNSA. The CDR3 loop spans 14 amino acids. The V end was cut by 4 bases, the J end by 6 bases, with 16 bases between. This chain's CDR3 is CASSSNPDYFEQYF. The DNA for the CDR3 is TGTGCCAGCAGCTCAAACCCGGACTATTTCGAGCAGTACTTC.

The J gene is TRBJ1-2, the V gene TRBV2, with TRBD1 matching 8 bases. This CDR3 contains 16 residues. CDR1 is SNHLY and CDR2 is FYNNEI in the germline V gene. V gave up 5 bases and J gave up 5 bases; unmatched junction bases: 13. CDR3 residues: CASSSQPYRGRYGYTF. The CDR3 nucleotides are TGTGCCAGCAGTTCACAGCCTTACAGGGGGAGGTATGGCTACACCTTC.

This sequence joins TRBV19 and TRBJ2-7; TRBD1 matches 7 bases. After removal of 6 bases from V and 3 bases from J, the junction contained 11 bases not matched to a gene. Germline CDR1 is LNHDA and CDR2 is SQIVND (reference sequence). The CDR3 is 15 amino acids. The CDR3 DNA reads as TGTGCCAGTAGCAAAATGGGACAGAGCCTCTACGAGCAGTACTTC. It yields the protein CASSKMGQSLYEQYF. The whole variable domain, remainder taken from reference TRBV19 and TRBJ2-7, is DGGITQSPKYLFRKEGQNVTLSCEQNLNHDAMYWYRQDPGQGLRLIYYSQIVNDFQKGDIAEGYSVSREKKESFPLTVTSAQKNPTAFYLCASSKMGQSLYEQYFGPGTRLTVT.

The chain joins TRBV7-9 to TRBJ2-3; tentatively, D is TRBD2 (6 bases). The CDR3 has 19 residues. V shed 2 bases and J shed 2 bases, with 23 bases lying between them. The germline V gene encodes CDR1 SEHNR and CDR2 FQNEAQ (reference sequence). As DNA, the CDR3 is TGTGCCAGCAGCTTATTCGGGGGTCAACTAGGCGCCTTCACAGATACGCAGTATTTT. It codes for CASSLFGGQLGAFTDTQYF.

CDR3 residues: CASSLRGPNQPQHF. CDR3 DNA: TGTGCCAGCAGCCTGAGAGGGCCCAATCAGCCCCAGCATTTT. The chain carries TRBV27 and TRBJ1-5; D unresolved. V was shortened by 6 bases and J by 3 bases, with 12 bases between the two germline ends. CDR1 is MNHEY, CDR2 SMNVEV, per germline (reference sequence). The length of the CDR3 is 14 residues.

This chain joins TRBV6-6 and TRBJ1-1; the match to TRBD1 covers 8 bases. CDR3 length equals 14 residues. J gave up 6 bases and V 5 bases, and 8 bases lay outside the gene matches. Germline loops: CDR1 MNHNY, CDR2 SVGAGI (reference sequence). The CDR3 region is CASSLKLDRAEAFF. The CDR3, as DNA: TGTGCCAGCAGTCTGAAGTTGGACAGGGCTGAAGCTTTCTTT.